This record covers a single T cell receptor beta chain. The target of this receptor is not known. No much larger clonotype is one base removed from it; base qualities were not supplied. Whole blood was collected in K2EDTA tubes by collaborating institutions according to the institutions' own protocols. Collaborator samples were shipped for TCRbeta analysis as frozen whole blood, isolated PBMCs, or DNA extracted from either sample type. According to the germline V gene, CDR1 reads SGHVS and CDR2 reads FQNEAQ. Trimming costs V 5 bases and J 0 bases, and their ends lie 16 bases apart. The CDR3 holds 17 amino acids from the cysteine to the phenylalanine. The retained sequence is limited to the CDR3, 51 bases, with the frame set at the first base. The immunoSEQ Assay, a bias-controlled multiplex PCR, was used to amplify TCRbeta CDR3 regions from genomic DNA. In the source study's methods: The number of nucleated cells in each sample was estimated by amplification of reference gene primers within the assay. Sequence reads were collapsed and filtered to measure the absolute abundance of every unique TCRbeta CDR3 rearrangement. For each sample, productive Simpson clonality was calculated as the square root of Simpson's diversity index across productive rearrangements. TCRdb re-hosts the immuneACCESS table, in-frame sequences only. Its copies lack some clones; in the studies checked, an unresolved V gene accounts for under half of them, and the cause for the rest is not known. D and trimming come from the DNA, and the V and J calls and clone size come from that table. Here the sample has approximately 52,000 clones; 90% occur a single time. The ten largest clonotypes hold around 3.1% of the sample.

The data stem from a study of blood T cell repertoires in COVID-19 (dated by TCRdb to 2018 to 2020). In the study overall: Samples covering the acute and convalescent phases of COVID-19 were provided by collaborators in the United States, Italy and Spain. Subjects who had been exposed to COVID-19, were actively infected with it, or had recovered from it provided the deeply sampled blood TCRbeta repertoires that made up the dataset. A de-identified subject ID, COVID-19 status, age in years and sex were almost always included in the sample metadata. The material from the prospective study consisted of cDNA or gDNA derived from T cells, B-cell-depleted T cells, or PBMCs. Samples were obtained from the ongoing ImmuneRACE study (first 160 participants) and from about 1,300 subjects provided by 6 global collaborators. The repertoires were released in a freely available public database meant as a resource for research on the immune response to SARS-CoV-2. Where available, HLA class I and class II types were obtained from metadata supplied by the sample provider rather than from assay-based typing.

What the work shows at the level of the full study, not this receptor alone: Clinical and demographic metadata were provided uncurated, with the amount varying by source and participant.

The chain is encoded by TRBV7-8 joined to TRBJ2-2; possibly the D gene is TRBD1, per 6 matching bases. The sequencing input was peripheral blood. This receptor was identified in a human donor in a cohort sampled during active COVID-19. The nucleotides are TGTGCCAGCAGCCCCTCAGGTGGGACAACGAACACCGGGGAGCTGTTTTTT. Its protein is CASSPSGGTTNTGELFF.